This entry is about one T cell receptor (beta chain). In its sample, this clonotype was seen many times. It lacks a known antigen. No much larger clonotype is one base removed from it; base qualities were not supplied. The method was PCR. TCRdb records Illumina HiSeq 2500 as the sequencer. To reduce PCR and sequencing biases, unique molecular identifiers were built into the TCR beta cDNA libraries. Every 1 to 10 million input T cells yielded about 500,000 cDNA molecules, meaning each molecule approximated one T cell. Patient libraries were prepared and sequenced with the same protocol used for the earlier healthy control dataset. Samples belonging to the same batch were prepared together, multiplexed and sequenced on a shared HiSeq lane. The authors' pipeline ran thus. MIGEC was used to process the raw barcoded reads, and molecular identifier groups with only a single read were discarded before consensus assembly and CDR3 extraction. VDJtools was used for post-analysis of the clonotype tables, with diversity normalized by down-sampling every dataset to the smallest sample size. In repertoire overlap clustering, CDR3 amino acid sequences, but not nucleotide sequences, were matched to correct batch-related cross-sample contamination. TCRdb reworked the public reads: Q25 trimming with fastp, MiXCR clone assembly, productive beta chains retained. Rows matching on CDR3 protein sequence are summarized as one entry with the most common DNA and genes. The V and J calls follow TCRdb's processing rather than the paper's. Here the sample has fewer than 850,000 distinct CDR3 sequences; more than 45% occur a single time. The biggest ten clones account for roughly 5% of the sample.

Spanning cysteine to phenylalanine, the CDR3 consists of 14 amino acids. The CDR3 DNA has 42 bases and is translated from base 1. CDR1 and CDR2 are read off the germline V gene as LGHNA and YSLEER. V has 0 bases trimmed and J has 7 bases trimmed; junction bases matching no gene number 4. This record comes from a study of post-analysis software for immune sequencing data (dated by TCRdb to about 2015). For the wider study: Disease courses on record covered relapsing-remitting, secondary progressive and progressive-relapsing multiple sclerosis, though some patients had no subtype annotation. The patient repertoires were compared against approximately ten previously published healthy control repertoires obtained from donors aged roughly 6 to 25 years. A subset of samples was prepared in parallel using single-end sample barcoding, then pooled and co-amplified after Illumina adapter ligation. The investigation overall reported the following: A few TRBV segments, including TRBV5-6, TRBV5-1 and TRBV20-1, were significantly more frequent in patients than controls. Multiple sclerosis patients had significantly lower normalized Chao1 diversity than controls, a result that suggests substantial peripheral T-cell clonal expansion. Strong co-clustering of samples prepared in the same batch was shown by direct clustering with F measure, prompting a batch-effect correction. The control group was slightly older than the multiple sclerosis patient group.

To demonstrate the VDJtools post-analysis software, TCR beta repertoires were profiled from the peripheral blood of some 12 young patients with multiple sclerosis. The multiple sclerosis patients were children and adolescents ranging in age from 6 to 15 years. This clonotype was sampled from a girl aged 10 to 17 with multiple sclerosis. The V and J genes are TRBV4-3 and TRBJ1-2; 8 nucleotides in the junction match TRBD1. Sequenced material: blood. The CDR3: CASSQDQGATGYTF. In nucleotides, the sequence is TGCGCCAGCAGCCAAGATCAGGGGGCGACTGGCTACACCTTC.